This entry lists 11 T cell receptor beta chains sequenced from one sample in a study of T cell repertoires in cytomegalovirus infection (dated by TCRdb to the late 2010s). The antigens these receptors bind are not known. The treatment or condition tag for this specimen amounts to: in vitro stimulation with specific CMV peptide epitopes to enrich CMV-specific T cells. Instrument used: Illumina HiSeq 1500. TCRdb cleaned the public reads at Q25 with fastp, built clones with MiXCR and kept in-frame beta chains. CDR3 protein sequences are deduplicated, and each keeps its most common genes and DNA. A total of under 500,000 distinct CDR3 sequences appear in this sample, about two fifths of them only once. 35% to 50% of the sample rests with the top ten. This sample comprised cultured PBMCs, obtained from culture after CMV antigen stimulation. The receptors were sampled from a human donor in good health (CMV status not recorded). Some clones in this sample may be carry-over from other donors' samples.

The sample holds a few counts of this clonotype. The genes are TRBV6-1 and TRBJ2-3; 7 positions agree with TRBD2. CDR1 and CDR2 from the germline V gene are MNHNS and SASEGT. The ends lost 8 bases at V and 1 base at J; junction bases unmatched: 6. The CDR3 spans 14 residues. The CDR3 is CASGGERGTDTQYF. In DNA form, the CDR3 reads TGTGCCAGCGGGGGGGAGCGAGGCACAGATACGCAGTATTTT.

This sequence joins TRBV12-3 or TRBV12-4 and TRBJ2-7; D is ambiguous. CDR3 length: 15 amino acids. V lost 5 bases to trimming and J lost 6 bases, with 20 bases between them. The DNA of the CDR3 is TGTGCCAGCAGTCGGCCTAGTACGGGCTCCGTCGAGCAGTACTTC. Its protein is CASSRPSTGSVEQYF.

The rearrangement uses TRBV19 and TRBJ2-2; a possible D gene is TRBD1 (5 bases). The CDR3 loop spans 13 amino acids. The V and J ends lost 5 bases and 4 bases respectively, with 8 bases between them. CDR1 and CDR2 from the germline V gene are LNHDA and SQIVND (reference sequence). The CDR3 spells CASSPRVTGELFF. The CDR3 DNA is TGTGCCAGTAGTCCCAGGGTCACCGGGGAGCTGTTTTTT.

This clonotype was found a few times. The genes are TRBV7-2 and TRBJ2-7; the D is unclear. V lost 3 bases and J lost 7, with 13 bases in between. This CDR3 contains 13 residues. Germline V gives CDR1 SGHTA, CDR2 FQGNSA. The CDR3 nucleotides read TGTGCCAGCAGCTTGTTGCTGGGTTCAGAGCAGTACTTC. Protein: CASSLLLGSEQYF.

This rearrangement joins TRBV23-1 to TRBJ2-7; 12 bases line up with TRBD2. TRBV23-1 qualifies as an ORF whose function is uncertain. The CDR3 is made up of 16 amino acids. Trimming took 6 bases from V and 6 from J; bases not matched to a gene: 12. The CDR3 loop is CASSRTSGKISSEQYF. DNA of the CDR3: TGCGCCAGCAGCCGGACTAGCGGGAAGATCTCGTCCGAGCAGTACTTC.

The CDR3, as DNA: TGTGCCAGCAGTCCCCAACAGGGGAATACTATAAATTCACCCCTCCACTTT. Its translation is CASSPQQGNTINSPLHF. V is TRBV27 and J is TRBJ1-6; TRBD1 agrees at 7 bases. Germline values: CDR1 MNHEY, CDR2 SMNVEV (reference sequence). CDR3 length: 17 amino acids. V lost 5 bases and J lost 7; bases outside the gene matches: 14.

V and J are TRBV5-4 and TRBJ1-2; D unclear. Per the germline V gene, CDR1 is SGHNT and CDR2 is YYREEE (reference sequence). V lost 5 bases to trimming and J lost 3 bases, with 14 bases between them. This CDR3 spans 14 amino acids. The CDR3 is CASRFSPGDYGYTF. CDR3 nucleotide sequence: TGTGCCAGCAGATTCAGTCCAGGTGACTATGGCTACACCTTC.

The chain employs TRBV5-1 and TRBJ2-1, with TRBD1 matching 9 bases. CDR1 SGHRS and CDR2 YFSETQ come from the germline V gene. This CDR3 comprises 15 residues. V gave up 2 bases and J gave up 6 bases; unmatched junction bases: 6. For the CDR3, the DNA is TGCGCCAGCAGCTTACCGGGACAGGGATCCAATGAGCAGTTCTTC. It codes for CASSLPGQGSNEQFF.

This clonotype has only a few counts. This chain joins TRBV6-6 and TRBJ1-3, with D hard to call. Germline CDR1 is MNHNY and CDR2 is SVGAGI (reference sequence). The CDR3 length is 14 residues. The V gene lost 2 bases and the J gene lost 4 bases, with 9 bases spanning the gap. CDR3 DNA: TGTGCCAGCAGTTACACCGGAGGGGGAAACACCATATATTTT. This translates into CASSYTGGGNTIYF.

This clonotype was seen only once. The rearrangement links TRBV2 to TRBJ1-2, with D perhaps matching TRBD1 (5 bases). V was trimmed by 8 bases and J by 4 bases, leaving 8 bases between them. The CDR3 extends over 11 amino acids. From germline, CDR1 is SNHLY and CDR2 FYNNEI. The CDR3 sequence: CASQGGYGYTF. CDR3 bases: TGTGCCAGCCAGGGCGGCTATGGCTACACCTTC.

V is TRBV6-2 or TRBV6-3 and J is TRBJ2-1; TRBD2 is a possible D gene (5 bases). The V end was cut by 2 bases, the J end by 3 bases, with 5 bases between. CDR3 length: 13 residues. CDR1 is MNHEY, CDR2 SVGEGT, per germline. Here the CDR3 reads CASSYRGYNEQFF. DNA for the CDR3: TGTGCCAGCAGTTACCGGGGCTACAATGAGCAGTTCTTC.